This is a list of T cell receptor beta chains from one sample in a study of blood T cell repertoires in COVID-19. Using immunoSEQ multiplex PCR, the repertoire was profiled, and TCRdb retains in-frame clones only, with some absent. Among about 46,000 clones listed, around four fifths were seen once. Sequenced: peripheral blood. The receptors were gathered from a man in his 60s with active COVID-19. CDR3s include the opening cysteine and the closing phenylalanine or tryptophan. D genes are given only for firm matches. The size of a clone is reported for some rows only, either as once, few or many, or as a class for expanded clones.

D gene	V gene	clone size	J gene	CDR3 DNA	CDR3 protein
TRBD2	TRBV2	.	TRBJ2-3	TGTGCCAGCAGTAAAATAGCGGGAGGGCCCCAGTTCCCAGATACGCAGTATTTT	CASSKIAGGPQFPDTQYF
.	TRBV3-1/TRBV3-2	.	TRBJ1-1	TGTGCCAGCAGCGTGAAATGGGGGGGGCGCGGCACTGAAGCTTTCTTT	CASSVKWGGRGTEAFF
.	TRBV11-2	few	TRBJ1-3	TGTGCCAGCAGCTACGGAAACAGGGAAGCGAACATATATTTT	CASSYGNREANIYF
TRBD1	TRBV30	.	TRBJ1-2	TGTGCCTGGACCCGGACCCGGACAGGGCAAGGCTACACCTTC	CAWTRTRTGQGYTF
.	TRBV19	.	TRBJ2-3	TGTGCCAGTAGTCATAGGAGGATGGTCGGAGATACGCAGTATTTT	CASSHRRMVGDTQYF
TRBD1	TRBV2	few	TRBJ2-1	TGTGCCAGCATCGCAGGGGGATCGTCCTACAATGAGCAGTTCTTC	CASIAGGSSYNEQFF
.	TRBV7-9	.	TRBJ2-7	TGTGCCAGCAGCTTAGAGGGGGACACTAACCCCTACGAGCAGTACTTC	CASSLEGDTNPYEQYF
TRBD1	TRBV5-1	few	TRBJ2-7	TGCGCCAGCAGCTTGACCCCGGGACAGGGCACCGAGCAGTACTTC	CASSLTPGQGTEQYF
.	TRBV19	.	TRBJ2-3	TGTGCCAGTAGTGTACAAAGCACAGATACGCAGTATTTT	CASSVQSTDTQYF
TRBD1	TRBV28	.	TRBJ1-2	TGTGCCACCGGACAGGGGAACTATGGCTACACCTTC	CATGQGNYGYTF
TRBD1	TRBV3-1/TRBV3-2	.	TRBJ1-6	TGTGCCAGCAGCCAAGAGACTGGGACAGGGGCCCCAGAGGGATATAATTCACCCCTCCACTTT	CASSQETGTGAPEGYNSPLHF
TRBD2	TRBV4-2	.	TRBJ2-1	TGTGCCAGCAGCTCACTAGCGGGAGGGGACAATGAGCAGTTCTTC	CASSSLAGGDNEQFF
.	TRBV4-1	.	TRBJ2-1	TGCGCCAGCAGCGGAGAGGATACCTACAATGAGCAGTTCTTC	CASSGEDTYNEQFF
TRBD1	TRBV7-3	.	TRBJ2-7	TGTGTCAGCAGCCCTTCGACAGGGTCATACTACGAGCAGTACTTC	CVSSPSTGSYYEQYF
TRBD1	TRBV10-3	.	TRBJ2-4	TGTGCCATCAGCCGACAGGGCCCAACGGCCAAAAACATTCAGTACTTC	CAISRQGPTAKNIQYF
.	TRBV9	.	TRBJ1-4	TGTGCCAGCAGCGTAGATGTTCGGGAGCCGGGAGGCGAAAAACTGTTTTTT	CASSVDVREPGGEKLFF
.	TRBV9	few	TRBJ2-1	TGTGCCAGCAGCGTAGTTGAGGGTGAGCAGTTCTTC	CASSVVEGEQFF
.	TRBV6-5	.	TRBJ1-6	TGTGCCAGCAGGACAACGACAGGTGGCATTTCACCCCTCCACTTT	CASRTTTGGISPLHF
TRBD2	TRBV27	.	TRBJ2-1	TGTGCCAGCAGTTTAAGGCGGGGGGGCTCCCAACGATACAATGAGCAGTTCTTC	CASSLRRGGSQRYNEQFF
TRBD2	TRBV19	.	TRBJ2-1	TGTGCCAGTAGTATAGATCCCCCCAGCGGGGCAAGCTCCTACAATGAGCAGTTCTTC	CASSIDPPSGASSYNEQFF
TRBD1	TRBV6-5	.	TRBJ2-7	TGTGCCAGCAGTTACGGGTACCGGGACAGGGTGGAAGAGCAGTACTTC	CASSYGYRDRVEEQYF
.	TRBV9	.	TRBJ1-2	TGTGCCAGCAGCCCGCGGAATGCTGCTTTTGGCTACACCTTC	CASSPRNAAFGYTF
.	TRBV7-9	.	TRBJ2-1	TGTGCCAGCAGTCCTCCCACCGGACTGGGCTACAATGAGCAGTTCTTC	CASSPPTGLGYNEQFF
.	TRBV7-3	once	TRBJ2-3	TGTGCCAGCAGCTCCCGACATTTAGATACGCAGTATTTT	CASSSRHLDTQYF
TRBD1	TRBV6-6	few	TRBJ2-5	TGTGCCAGCAGCTCTCCAGGGGGATTTGAGACCCAGTACTTC	CASSSPGGFETQYF
TRBD1	TRBV2	.	TRBJ1-5	TGTGCCAGCAGTGGAGCCAGGGGGCGACAGCCCCAGCATTTT	CASSGARGRQPQHF
.	TRBV6-1	.	TRBJ1-6	TGTGCCAGCAGTGAAGAGGGGTTTGCTTCACCCCTCCACTTT	CASSEEGFASPLHF
TRBD2	TRBV7-3	few	TRBJ2-1	TGTGCCAGCAGCTTCCAGACTAGCGACAATGAGCAGTTCTTC	CASSFQTSDNEQFF
.	TRBV9	.	TRBJ2-7	TGTGCCAGCAGCGTAGCCGGTGACATCTCCTACGAGCAGTACTTC	CASSVAGDISYEQYF
.	TRBV6-5	few	TRBJ2-5	TGTGCCAGCAGTTACGTAGCCGGGGACATCCAAGAGACCCAGTACTTC	CASSYVAGDIQETQYF
.	TRBV18	medium-sized	TRBJ2-3	TGTGCCAGCTCACCAGGGATAGGGGCAGATACGCAGTATTTT	CASSPGIGADTQYF
.	TRBV18	.	TRBJ1-2	TGTGCCAGCCACTTCGGACAGCAAACTAACTATGGCTACACCTTC	CASHFGQQTNYGYTF
TRBD1	TRBV9	.	TRBJ1-4	TGTGCCAGCAGCGTAGGGGGACAGAATAATGAAAAACTGTTTTTT	CASSVGGQNNEKLFF
TRBD1	TRBV7-9	.	TRBJ2-7	TGTGCCAGCAGCTCAACCACCGGACAGGGTACAAGCTCCTACGAGCAGTACTTC	CASSSTTGQGTSSYEQYF
.	TRBV3-1/TRBV3-2	.	TRBJ1-3	TGTGCCAGCGCCCAGAGGGTGGCTGGAAACACCATATATTTT	CASAQRVAGNTIYF
.	TRBV6-5	once	TRBJ2-1	TGTGCCAGCAGTCCCCGGGACTTGCACAATGAGCAGTTCTTC	CASSPRDLHNEQFF
.	TRBV12-3/TRBV12-4	.	TRBJ1-3	TGTGCCAGCAATCCGTCCTCTGGAAACACCATATATTTT	CASNPSSGNTIYF
TRBD2	TRBV24-1	.	TRBJ2-7	TGTGCCACCAGCCGGCGGGGGGATCTCGACGAGCAGTACTTC	CATSRRGDLDEQYF
.	TRBV6-9	.	TRBJ2-7	TGTGCCACCTTACCAGTGGGGAGGCATTACGAGCAGTACTTC	CATLPVGRHYEQYF
.	TRBV6-1	.	TRBJ1-2	TGTGCCAGCAGTGAACCCTTCAGGGTTGGCTACACCTTC	CASSEPFRVGYTF
.	TRBV5-4	.	TRBJ1-5	TGTGCCAGCAGCTCCGGACCCGGGGGTCAGCCCCAGCATTTT	CASSSGPGGQPQHF
.	TRBV19	few	TRBJ2-6	TGTGCCAGTTCACTCCCTTCTGGGGCCAACGTCCTGACTTTC	CASSLPSGANVLTF
TRBD1	TRBV7-9	.	TRBJ1-5	TGTGCCAGCAGCTACGGACAGGGGGGACAGCCCCAGCATTTT	CASSYGQGGQPQHF
TRBD1	TRBV6-1	few	TRBJ2-1	TGTGCCAGCAGACCCGGGACAGGGGGCAATGAGCAGTTCTTC	CASRPGTGGNEQFF
.	TRBV7-2	.	TRBJ2-3	TGTGCCAGCAGCTCCCTATTTCGAGCGGATACGCAGTATTTT	CASSSLFRADTQYF
.	TRBV9	.	TRBJ2-2	TGTGCCCGGACTCTGGGTGAGGCCGGGGAGCTGTTTTTT	CARTLGEAGELFF
.	TRBV27	.	TRBJ2-7	TGTGCCAGCTGGGGGGACCCCTACGAGCAGTACTTC	CASWGDPYEQYF
TRBD2	TRBV19	few	TRBJ2-1	TGTGCCAGTAGTACGGCGGGAGTCAATGAGCAGTTCTTC	CASSTAGVNEQFF
TRBD1	TRBV7-7	.	TRBJ2-1	TGTGCTAGCAGCTTAGCCCCGACAGGGGCCAATGAGCAGTTCTTC	CASSLAPTGANEQFF
.	TRBV6-5	once	TRBJ1-6	TGTGCCAGCAGGGGGCAGGGAGGTAGTTCACCCCTCCACTTT	CASRGQGGSSPLHF